Following are 7 T cell receptor beta chains from one sample sequenced in a study of OX40 agonist ivuxolimab in advanced cancers. The assay was immunoSEQ multiplex PCR, and TCRdb's table has in-frame clones only and misses some. The sample carries approximately 12,000 clones, about three quarters recorded once. Sequenced here: CD4+ or CD8+ T cells sorted from blood, sampled in a trial of the OX40 agonist ivuxolimab. The receptors were sampled from an adult with an advanced solid tumor such as melanoma, head and neck, liver or kidney cancer.

The sample holds one count of this clone. The chain employs TRBV11-2 and TRBJ2-2; the D gene is possibly TRBD2 (6 bases). The V gene lost 2 bases and the J gene lost 2 bases, with 9 bases spanning the gap. This CDR3 comprises 15 residues. Germline V CDR1 and CDR2: SGHAT, FQNNGV. The CDR3 coding sequence is TGTGCCAGCAGCTTAACGGCGGGAAACACCGGGGAGCTGTTTTTT. It encodes CASSLTAGNTGELFF.

The gene calls are TRBV5-5 and TRBJ1-2; D gene ambiguous. The CDR3 length is 15 residues. Trimming took off 7 bases at V and 4 bases at J, with 20 bases between the two ends. CDR1 and CDR2 from the germline V gene are SGHKS and YYEKEE (reference sequence). The CDR3 region has the DNA TGTGCCAGCTACTGCAACTCGCGAAAGACCTATGGCTACACCTTC. Protein sequence: CASYCNSRKTYGYTF.

V and J are TRBV29-1 and TRBJ1-1; 8 bases are shared with TRBD1. J gave up 5 bases and V 5 bases, and 7 bases lay outside the gene matches. Germline assignment: CDR1 SQVTM and CDR2 ANQGSEA. This CDR3 has 13 residues. In nucleotides, the CDR3 is TGCAGCGTTTGCGACAGGGGAGAAACTGAAGCTTTCTTT. As protein: CSVCDRGETEAFF.

The J gene is TRBJ2-5, the V gene TRBV6-6; 8 nucleotides line up with TRBD2. Germline V gene data show CDR1 as MNHNY and CDR2 as SVGAGI (reference sequence). The CDR3 loop spans 14 amino acids. The ends lost 8 bases at V and 5 bases at J; junction bases unmatched: 10. The chain's CDR3 is CASSPGLGVETQYF. The CDR3 nucleotides read TGTGCCAGCTCTCCGGGACTAGGGGTTGAGACCCAGTACTTC.

The V gene is TRBV4-3, the J gene TRBJ2-1, with 7 bases matching TRBD2. The length of the CDR3 is 16 residues. V gave up 1 base and J gave up 2 bases; unmatched junction bases: 5. Looked up from germline, CDR1 is LGHNA and CDR2 is YSLEER. The CDR3: CASSQGPAGTYNEQFF. The CDR3 DNA follows: TGCGCCAGCAGCCAAGGTCCAGCGGGGACCTACAATGAGCAGTTCTTC.

The chain employs TRBV6-1 and TRBJ2-3, with a tentative D call TRBD2 (7 bases). The germline V gene has CDR1 MNHNS and CDR2 SASEGT. Trimming shortened V by 4 bases and J by 2 bases, and 13 bases separated the two germline ends. CDR3 length: 15 amino acids. DNA of the CDR3: TGTGCCAGCAGTGTCGCGGGGGCCCCCACAGATACGCAGTATTTT. It specifies CASSVAGAPTDTQYF.

This clone is categorized as medium-sized. The V gene is TRBV5-4, the J gene TRBJ2-1, with D possibly called TRBD1 or TRBD2 (5 bases each). Germline values: CDR1 SGHNT, CDR2 YYREEE (reference sequence). The CDR3 length is 14 residues. Trimming pared 4 bases from V and 5 bases from J, leaving 13 bases between. The CDR3 protein is CASSDRDGDNEQFF. As DNA, the CDR3 is TGTGCCAGCAGCGACCGGGACGGAGACAATGAGCAGTTCTTC.